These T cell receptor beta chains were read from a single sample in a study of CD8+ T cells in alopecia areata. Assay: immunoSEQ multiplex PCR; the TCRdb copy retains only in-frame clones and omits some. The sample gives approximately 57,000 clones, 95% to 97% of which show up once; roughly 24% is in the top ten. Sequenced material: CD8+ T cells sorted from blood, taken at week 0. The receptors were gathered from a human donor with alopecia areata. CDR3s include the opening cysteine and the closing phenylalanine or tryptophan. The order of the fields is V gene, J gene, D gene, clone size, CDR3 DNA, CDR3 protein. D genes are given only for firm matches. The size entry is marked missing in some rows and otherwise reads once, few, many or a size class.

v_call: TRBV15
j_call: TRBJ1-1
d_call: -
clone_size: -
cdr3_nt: TGTGCCACCAGCAGAGATCTCGGGCACGAAGCTTTCTTT
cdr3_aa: CATSRDLGHEAFF

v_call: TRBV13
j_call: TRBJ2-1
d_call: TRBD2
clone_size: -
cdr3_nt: TGTGCCAGCAGCTTAGAGCGGGGGGGCTTCAATGAGCAGTTCTTC
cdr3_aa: CASSLERGGFNEQFF

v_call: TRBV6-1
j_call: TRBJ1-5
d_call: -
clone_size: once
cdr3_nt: TGTGCCGAGATGGCTCAGCCCCAGCATTTT
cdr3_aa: CAEMAQPQHF

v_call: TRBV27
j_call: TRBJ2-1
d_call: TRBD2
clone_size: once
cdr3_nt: TGTGCCAGCAGTTTCGGACTAGCGGGTTACAATGAGCAGTTCTTC
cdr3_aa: CASSFGLAGYNEQFF

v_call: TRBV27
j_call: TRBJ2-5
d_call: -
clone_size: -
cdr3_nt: TGTGCCAGCAGTTTGACTCGAAAGTCCCAAGAGACCCAGTACTTC
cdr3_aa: CASSLTRKSQETQYF

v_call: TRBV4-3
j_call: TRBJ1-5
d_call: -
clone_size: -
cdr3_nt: TGCGCCAGCAGTATCGAGATTGGACTTAGCAATCAGCCCCAGCATTTT
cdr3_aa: CASSIEIGLSNQPQHF

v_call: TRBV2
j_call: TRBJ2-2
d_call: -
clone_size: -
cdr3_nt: TGTGCCAGCTACCTAGTTGGGGGGCGCGCCGGGGAGCTGTTTTTT
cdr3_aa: CASYLVGGRAGELFF

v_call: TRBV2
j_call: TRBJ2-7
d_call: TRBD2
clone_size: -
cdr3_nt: TGTGCCAGCAGGACTAGCGGGGGCTCCTACGAGCAGTACTTC
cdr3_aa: CASRTSGGSYEQYF

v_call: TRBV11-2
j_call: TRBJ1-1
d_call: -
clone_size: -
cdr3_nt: TGTGCCAGCATCGCGGGGGGGACGGCGAACACTGAAGCTTTCTTT
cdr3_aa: CASIAGGTANTEAFF

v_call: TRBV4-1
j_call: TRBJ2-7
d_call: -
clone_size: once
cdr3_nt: TGCGCCAGCAGCCACTCTCTAGCGTACCCCTCCTACGAGCAGTACTTC
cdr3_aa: CASSHSLAYPSYEQYF

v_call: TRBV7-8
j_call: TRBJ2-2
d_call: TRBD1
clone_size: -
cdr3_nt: TGTGCCAGCAGCTTACCCCAGACAGGGGGCGGCACCGGGGAGCTGTTTTTT
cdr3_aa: CASSLPQTGGGTGELFF

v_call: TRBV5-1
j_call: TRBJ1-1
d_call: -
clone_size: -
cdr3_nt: TGCGCCAGCAGCTTGGGGACTGAAGCTTTCTTT
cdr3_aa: CASSLGTEAFF

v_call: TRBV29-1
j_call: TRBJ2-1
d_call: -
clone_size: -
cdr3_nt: TGCAGCGTTAGGACTAGGGGGGACAATGAGCAGTTCTTC
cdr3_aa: CSVRTRGDNEQFF

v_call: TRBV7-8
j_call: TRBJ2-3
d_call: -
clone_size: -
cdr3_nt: TGTGCCAGCAGCTTAGGTGGGGCGGATACGCAGTATTTT
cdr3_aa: CASSLGGADTQYF

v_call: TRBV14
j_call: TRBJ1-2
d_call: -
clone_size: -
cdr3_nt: TGTGCCAGCAGCCAAGAGGGATCCTATGGCTACACCTTC
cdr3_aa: CASSQEGSYGYTF

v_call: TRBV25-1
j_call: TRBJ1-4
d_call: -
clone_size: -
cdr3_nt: TGTGCCAGCAGTGAATTTGGGAATGAAAAACTGTTTTTT
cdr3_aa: CASSEFGNEKLFF

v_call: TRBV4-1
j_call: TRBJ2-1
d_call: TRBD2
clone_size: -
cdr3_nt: TGCGCCAGCAGCCAAGGATCGACTAGCGGAACTACCTACAATGAGCAGTTCTTC
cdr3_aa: CASSQGSTSGTTYNEQFF

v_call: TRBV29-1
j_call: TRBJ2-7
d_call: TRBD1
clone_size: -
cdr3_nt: TGCAGCGCGCGGACAGGGAACACCTACGAGCAGTACTTC
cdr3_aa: CSARTGNTYEQYF

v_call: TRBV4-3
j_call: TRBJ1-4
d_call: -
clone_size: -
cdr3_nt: TGCGCCAGCAGCCAAGATAGGACCATTAGAGATGAAAAACTGTTTTTT
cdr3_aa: CASSQDRTIRDEKLFF

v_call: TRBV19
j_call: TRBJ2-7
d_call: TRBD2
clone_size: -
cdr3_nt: TGTGCCAGTTCTCTATTAGCGGGGGGGCCCTACGAGCAGTACTTC
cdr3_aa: CASSLLAGGPYEQYF

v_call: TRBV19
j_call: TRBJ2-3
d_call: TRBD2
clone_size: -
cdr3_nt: TGTGCCAGTAGTATAGACCAACTAGCGGGGGTCAGCACAGATACGCAGTATTTT
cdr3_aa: CASSIDQLAGVSTDTQYF

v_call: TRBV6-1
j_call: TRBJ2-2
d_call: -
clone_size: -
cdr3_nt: TGTGCCAGCAACAGGAACACCGGGGAGCTGTTTTTT
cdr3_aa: CASNRNTGELFF

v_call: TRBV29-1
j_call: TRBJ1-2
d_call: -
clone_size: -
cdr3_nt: TGCAGCGTTGTAGATAACTATGGCTACACCTTC
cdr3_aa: CSVVDNYGYTF

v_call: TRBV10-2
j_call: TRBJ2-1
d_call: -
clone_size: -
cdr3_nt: TGCGCCAGCAGTGAGCGGGGCAGACACAATGAGCAGTTCTTC
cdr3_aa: CASSERGRHNEQFF

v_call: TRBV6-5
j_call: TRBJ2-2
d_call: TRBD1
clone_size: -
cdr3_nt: TGTGCCAGCAGTTATCTGACAGGGCCCGGGGAGCTGTTTTTT
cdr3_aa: CASSYLTGPGELFF

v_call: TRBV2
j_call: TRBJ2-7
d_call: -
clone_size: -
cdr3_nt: TGTGCCAGCACCGGACGGGGGAACGAGCAGTACTTC
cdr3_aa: CASTGRGNEQYF

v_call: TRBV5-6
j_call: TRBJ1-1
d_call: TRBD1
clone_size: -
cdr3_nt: TGTGCCAGCAGCTTCTCAGGGGGCCACACTGAAGCTTTCTTT
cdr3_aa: CASSFSGGHTEAFF

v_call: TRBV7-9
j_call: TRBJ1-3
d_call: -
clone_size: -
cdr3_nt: TGTGCCTCCCGGGACAATTTTGGAAACACCATATATTTT
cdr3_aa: CASRDNFGNTIYF

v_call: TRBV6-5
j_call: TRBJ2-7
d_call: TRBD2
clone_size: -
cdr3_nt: TGTGCCAGCAGTCCCCGCGGGGGGCCCTACGAGCAGTACTTC
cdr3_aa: CASSPRGGPYEQYF

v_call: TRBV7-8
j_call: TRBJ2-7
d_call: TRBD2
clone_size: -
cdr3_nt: TGTGCCAGCAGCTCGTCGGGACTAGCGGACTCCTACGAGCAGTACTTC
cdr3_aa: CASSSSGLADSYEQYF

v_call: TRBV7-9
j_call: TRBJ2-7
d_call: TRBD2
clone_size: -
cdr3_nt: TGTGCCAGCAGCTTAACAGCGGGGACCCCCGAGCAGTACTTC
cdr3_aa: CASSLTAGTPEQYF